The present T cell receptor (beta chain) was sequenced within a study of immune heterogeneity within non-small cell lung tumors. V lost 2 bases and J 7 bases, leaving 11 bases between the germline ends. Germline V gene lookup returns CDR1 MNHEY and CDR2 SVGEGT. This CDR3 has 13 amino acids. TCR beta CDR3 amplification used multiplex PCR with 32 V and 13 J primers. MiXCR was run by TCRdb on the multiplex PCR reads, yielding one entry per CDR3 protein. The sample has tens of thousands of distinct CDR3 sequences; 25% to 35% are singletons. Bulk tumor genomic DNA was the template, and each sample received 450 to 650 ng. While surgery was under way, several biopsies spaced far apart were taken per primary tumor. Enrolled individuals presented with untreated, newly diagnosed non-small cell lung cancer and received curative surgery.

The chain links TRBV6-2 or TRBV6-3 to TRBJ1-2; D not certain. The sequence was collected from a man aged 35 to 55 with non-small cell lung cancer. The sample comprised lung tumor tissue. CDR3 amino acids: CASSYVWTIGYTF. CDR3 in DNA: TGTGCCAGCAGTTACGTCTGGACTATTGGCTACACCTTC.